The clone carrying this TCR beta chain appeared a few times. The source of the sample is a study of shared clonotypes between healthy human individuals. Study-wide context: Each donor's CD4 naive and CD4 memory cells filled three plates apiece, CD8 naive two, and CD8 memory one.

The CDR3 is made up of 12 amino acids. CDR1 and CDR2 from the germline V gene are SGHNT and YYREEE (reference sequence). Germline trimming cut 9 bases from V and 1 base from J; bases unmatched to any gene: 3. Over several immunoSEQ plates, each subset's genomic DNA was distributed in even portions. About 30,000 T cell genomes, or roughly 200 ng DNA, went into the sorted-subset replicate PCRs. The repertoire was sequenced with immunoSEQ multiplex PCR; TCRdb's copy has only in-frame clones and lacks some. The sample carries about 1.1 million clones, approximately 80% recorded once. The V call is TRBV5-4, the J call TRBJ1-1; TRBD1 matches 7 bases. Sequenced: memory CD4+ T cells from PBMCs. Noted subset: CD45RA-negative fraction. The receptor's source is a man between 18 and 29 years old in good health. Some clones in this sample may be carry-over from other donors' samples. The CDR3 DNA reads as TGTGCCACAAACAGGGGGAACACTGAAGCTTTCTTT. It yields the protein CATNRGNTEAFF.